This T cell receptor beta chain was captured in a study of cytomegalovirus exposure and HLA in healthy donors. General observations from the study: Later on, a genetic analysis was performed. It linked a missense variant in DCLRE1C with V- and J-gene trimming of TCR beta. Later on, analysis showed that most CMV-associated TCR beta chains appeared to be HLA-restricted.

About this clone: The antigen is undetermined.

The PCR had 60 Vbeta and 13 Jbeta primers. Only in-frame clones appear in the TCRdb table, and some are missing; sequencing was by immunoSEQ multiplex PCR. The data show fewer than 200,000 clones, about 85% seen once. The clonotype was recovered from a boy aged 2 to 9 in good health and CMV-seronegative. The specimen sequenced was PBMCs.

As DNA, the CDR3 is TGTGCCAGCAGTTTAGGACAGGGGGCTTATCAGCCCCAGCATTTT. Its protein product is CASSLGQGAYQPQHF. V and J are TRBV27 and TRBJ1-5, with 11 bases matching TRBD1. Looked up from germline, CDR1 is MNHEY and CDR2 is SMNVEV (reference sequence). The CDR3 runs to 15 residues. V shed 2 bases and J 5 bases; nucleotides not matched to a gene: 2.